The subject of this entry is one T cell receptor beta chain. The data derive from a study of blood T cell repertoires in COVID-19. As for the study in general: COVID-19 samples from acute and convalescent phases originated in the United States, Italy and Spain.

Authors' analysis steps: Counts of nucleated cells, estimated from reference gene primer amplification, were obtained. Generated by immunoSEQ multiplex PCR, the TCRdb table keeps only in-frame clones and is missing some. The D gene and trimming were derived from the DNA, and the V and J assignments and clone size from that table. The sample yields roughly 570,000 clones, roughly 91% seen once. V was trimmed by 5 bases and J by 1 base, leaving 9 bases between them. Germline-derived CDR1 and CDR2 are SGHAT and FQNNGV. The CDR3 consists of 13 residues. Sequenced sample: peripheral blood. The chain joins TRBV11-2 to TRBJ2-7, with a weak D call TRBD2 (5 bases). This clonotype was obtained from a woman aged 50 to 65 with COVID-19, enrolled during active disease. The CDR3 spells CASSVGISYEQYF. The DNA of the CDR3 is TGTGCCAGCAGCGTCGGGATTTCCTACGAGCAGTACTTC.